This TCR beta chain was sequenced for a study of hypomethylating agent response in myelodysplastic syndrome. For the study at large: Responders were about 6 patients with complete response or hematologic improvement; about 5 were non-responders.

Using immunoSEQ multiplex PCR, the repertoire was profiled, and TCRdb retains in-frame clones only, with some absent. The sample records a few thousand clones, approximately 75% being singletons. Of note for this clone: Its antigen is currently unknown. Germline and junction disagree at one end, which may indicate a read error.

The study, taken as a whole, reports: More novel clonotypes appeared in responders; more contracted clonotypes appeared in non-responders after treatment.

This CDR3 has 13 residues. Germline V gene sequence: CDR1 LNHDA, CDR2 SQIVND (reference sequence). The sequence was collected from a human donor with myelodysplastic syndrome. Sequenced material: bone marrow, taken before or after starting hypomethylating agent treatment for myelodysplastic syndrome (not recorded which). The chain combines TRBV19 with TRBJ1-6, with D maybe TRBD1 (5 bases). The CDR3 sequence is CASSRQGSSPPHF. The CDR3, as DNA: TGTGCCAGTAGTCGGCAGGGTAGTTCACCCCCCCACTTT.